These 2 T cell receptor beta chains were sequenced from one sample in a study of CD8 T cells in Susac syndrome. It was with random hexamers that 0.5 to 1 ug RNA was reverse transcribed. TCRdb reanalysed the immunoSEQ multiplex PCR reads using MiXCR and keeps one entry per CDR3 protein. The sample consists of about 300,000 distinct CDR3 sequences, 65% to 90% of them appearing once. What was sequenced was CD8+ T cells from PBMCs. The receptors come from a human donor with multiple sclerosis.

The chain joins TRBV20-1 to TRBJ2-7; D not certain. Between the trimmed V and J ends, which lost 5 bases and 2 bases, there was a span of 16 bases. The CDR3 spans 14 residues. Germline values: CDR1 DFQATT, CDR2 SNEGSKA (reference sequence). The CDR3 nucleotides are TGCAGTGCTGACGGTTACTTCCGACCCTACGAGCAGTACTTC. Translated, it gives CSADGYFRPYEQYF.

V usage is TRBV4-3 and J usage is TRBJ2-2, with 7 bases matching TRBD1. V gave up 0 bases and J gave up 6 bases; unmatched junction bases: 13. Germline CDR1 is LGHNA and CDR2 is YSLEER. There are 18 residues in the CDR3. The CDR3 is CASSQDEGARPLPGELFF. The CDR3 region has the DNA TGCGCCAGCAGCCAAGATGAGGGGGCGAGGCCCCTGCCCGGGGAGCTGTTTTTT.